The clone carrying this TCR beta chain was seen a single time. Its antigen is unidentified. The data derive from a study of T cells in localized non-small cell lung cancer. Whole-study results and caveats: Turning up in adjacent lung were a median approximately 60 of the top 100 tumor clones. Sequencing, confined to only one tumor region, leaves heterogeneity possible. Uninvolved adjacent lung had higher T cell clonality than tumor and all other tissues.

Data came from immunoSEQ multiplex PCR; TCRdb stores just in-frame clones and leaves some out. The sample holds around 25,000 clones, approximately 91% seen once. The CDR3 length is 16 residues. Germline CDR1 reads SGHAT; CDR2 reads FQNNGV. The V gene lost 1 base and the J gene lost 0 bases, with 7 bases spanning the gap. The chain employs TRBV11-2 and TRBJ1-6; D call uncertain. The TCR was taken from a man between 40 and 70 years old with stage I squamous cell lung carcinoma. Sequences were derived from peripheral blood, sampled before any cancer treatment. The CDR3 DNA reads TGTGCCAGCAGCTTAGTATCGAGCTCCTATAATTCACCCCTCCACTTT. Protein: CASSLVSSSYNSPLHF.